These 32 T cell receptor beta chains share one sample of origin, sequenced in a study of a mutant IDH1 vaccine in newly diagnosed glioma. Here immunoSEQ multiplex PCR was the method, and the copy in TCRdb shows in-frame clones only, minus some. The sample yields around 87,000 clones, about four fifths seen once. As for time point: baseline, week 1 (first vaccination visit). Treatment reported: pre-vaccination baseline after standard-of-care therapy. The specimen comprised PBMCs, sampled from a glioma patient treated with radiotherapy, temozolomide or both. These receptor sequences come from a woman in her forties or fifties with glioma.

This sequence joins TRBV11-2 and TRBJ1-5, with a tentative D call TRBD1 (5 bases). The CDR3 runs 14 residues. Trimming took off 2 bases at V and 5 bases at J, with 10 bases between the two ends. Per the germline V gene, CDR1 is SGHAT and CDR2 is FQNNGV. CDR3 amino acids: CASSLSGGDQPQHF. The CDR3 nucleotides are TGTGCCAGCAGCTTATCGGGGGGTGATCAGCCCCAGCATTTT.

V is TRBV5-1 and J is TRBJ1-1; D not certain. Germline values: CDR1 SGHRS, CDR2 YFSETQ. V gave up 0 bases and J gave up 3 bases, with 9 bases separating them. The CDR3 has 14 residues. In DNA form, the CDR3 reads TGCGCCAGCAGCTTGGCCGGGCAGGACACTGAAGCTTTCTTT. This encodes CASSLAGQDTEAFF.

This clone was found a few times. The rearrangement joins TRBV20-1 to TRBJ2-1, with a tentative D call TRBD2 (5 bases). The CDR3 runs to 10 residues. CDR1 and CDR2 from the germline V gene are DFQATT and SNEGSKA (reference sequence). Trimming pared 6 bases from V and 6 bases from J, leaving 6 bases between. The CDR3 region is CSAGSNEQFF. The CDR3, as DNA: TGCAGTGCAGGGAGCAATGAGCAGTTCTTC.

The rearrangement links TRBV2 to TRBJ1-4, with unresolved D. Germline V lookup: CDR1 SNHLY, CDR2 FYNNEI. The length of the CDR3 is 17 residues. V was cut by 8 bases and J by 2 bases, with 21 bases left in between. The CDR3: CASYRPDPKITNEKLFF. The CDR3 nucleotides are TGTGCCAGCTACCGGCCCGACCCCAAGATTACTAATGAAAAACTGTTTTTT.

The J gene is TRBJ2-7, the V gene TRBV29-1; perhaps TRBD1 as D (5 bases). The length of the CDR3 is 14 residues. Germline V lookup: CDR1 SQVTM, CDR2 ANQGSEA. V lost 5 bases, J lost 4 bases, and 18 bases lay in between. DNA for the CDR3: TGCAGCGTTCGGACGGGCAGGGATCATTACGAGCAGTACTTC. Protein: CSVRTGRDHYEQYF.

The gene calls are TRBV6-5 and TRBJ2-2, with D tentatively TRBD2 (6 bases). The V gene lost 0 bases and the J gene lost 8 bases, with 10 bases spanning the gap. CDR1 is MNHEY, CDR2 SVGAGI, per germline. This CDR3 region has 14 residues. CDR3 sequence (DNA): TGTGCCAGCAGTTACTCCCGGGGAGGAGGGGAGCTGTTTTTT. This sequence encodes CASSYSRGGGELFF.

The chain uses TRBV27 and TRBJ2-1; D not certain. Germline CDR1 MNHEY, CDR2 SMNVEV (reference sequence). CDR3 size: 14 residues. Trimming removed 8 bases at V and 0 bases at J, with 11 bases between. This chain's CDR3 is CASALRSSYNEQFF. The CDR3 coding sequence is TGTGCCAGCGCGTTGAGGAGCTCCTACAATGAGCAGTTCTTC.

J is TRBJ1-5 and V is TRBV18; TRBD1 aligns across 9 bases. The V segment lost 4 bases and the J segment 5 bases; nucleotides outside the gene matches: 0. This CDR3 has 13 amino acids. Germline CDR1 reads KGHSH; CDR2 reads LQKENI. The CDR3 DNA follows: TGTGCCAGCTCACGGGACAGGGATCAGCCCCAGCATTTT. Translation gives CASSRDRDQPQHF.

The V call is TRBV19, the J call TRBJ2-7, with 8 positions matching TRBD1. J was trimmed by 3 bases and V by 1 base; bases with no gene match: 14. Germline lookup yields CDR1 LNHDA and CDR2 SQIVND (reference sequence). CDR3 size: 18 residues. CDR3: CASSIGPLDRGSLYEQYF. The DNA of the CDR3 is TGTGCCAGTAGTATAGGTCCCCTTGACAGGGGTTCCCTCTACGAGCAGTACTTC.

With regard to this clone: One end of the junction varies from germline; a read error may be responsible. The chain couples TRBV6-5 to TRBJ2-3; 13 bases map to TRBD2. Germline CDR1 and CDR2: MNHEY and SVGAGI. CDR3 length: 14 residues. The CDR3 loop is CASSYSKLAGGLFW. The DNA of the CDR3 is TGTGCCAGCAGTTACTCCAAACTAGCGGGGGGGCTGTTTTGG.

CDR3 DNA sequence: TGTGCCAGCAGCCCAAGACTAGACAATGAGCAGTTCTTC. Protein product: CASSPRLDNEQFF. The chain uses TRBV13 and TRBJ2-1; D possibly corresponds to TRBD2 (6 bases). V lost 5 bases and J lost 5, with 10 bases in between. CDR1 is PRHDT and CDR2 is FYEKMQ in the germline V gene (reference sequence). The CDR3 is 13 residues long.

The chain combines TRBV5-1 with TRBJ1-2; 8 nucleotides match TRBD1. The ends lost 4 bases at V and 4 bases at J; junction bases unmatched: 6. The CDR3 is 14 residues long. Germline V gene data show CDR1 as SGHRS and CDR2 as YFSETQ. CDR3 nucleotides: TGCGCCAGCAGCACCAACGGACAGGGCTATGGCTACACCTTC. Translating gives CASSTNGQGYGYTF.

This clone has only one observation. The chain joins TRBV6-5 to TRBJ1-2; 7 nucleotides agree with TRBD1. Trimming at V came to 3 bases and at J to 2 bases, leaving 6 bases not matched to a gene. The V gene's germline CDR1 is MNHEY and CDR2 SVGAGI. The length of the CDR3 is 15 residues. CDR3 loop: CASSYRDRANYGYTF. CDR3 nucleotides: TGTGCCAGCAGTTATCGGGACAGAGCCAACTATGGCTACACCTTC.

J is TRBJ1-5 and V is TRBV2, with 7 bases matching TRBD1. There are 15 residues in the CDR3. CDR1 SNHLY and CDR2 FYNNEI come from the germline V gene. After removal of 5 bases from V and 2 bases from J, the junction contained 6 bases not matched to a gene. The CDR3 reads CASSRDSRGNQPQHF. CDR3 in DNA: TGTGCCAGCAGTCGGGACAGCAGAGGCAATCAGCCCCAGCATTTT.

This chain connects TRBV9 to TRBJ2-5; 7 bases match TRBD1. Per germline, CDR1 SGDLS and CDR2 YYNGEE. J was trimmed by 3 bases and V by 2 bases; bases with no gene match: 4. This CDR3 region has 14 residues. CDR3 bases: TGTGCCAGCAGCGTGGGACAGTTGAAAGAGACCCAGTACTTC. It specifies CASSVGQLKETQYF.

The chain is built from TRBV6-5 and TRBJ1-2, with D tentatively TRBD1 (6 bases). The CDR3 contains 14 residues. The germline V gene has CDR1 MNHEY and CDR2 SVGAGI. Trimming stripped 4 bases from V and 8 bases from J, with 17 bases between. The CDR3 loop is CASSSQATGHGYTF. In nucleotides, the CDR3 is TGTGCCAGCAGTTCCCAAGCTACAGGGCACGGCTACACCTTC.

This clone has just one count. V and J are TRBV6-1 and TRBJ2-2; no clear D. Germline CDR1 is MNHNS and CDR2 is SASEGT. V gave up 3 bases and J gave up 6 bases, with 2 bases separating them. The CDR3 runs to 11 residues. CDR3 sequence (DNA): TGTGCCAGCAGTGAGGCCGGGGAGCTGTTTTTT. This sequence encodes CASSEAGELFF.

V usage is TRBV7-9 and J usage is TRBJ2-3; 8 bases are a match to TRBD1. Germline trimming cut 5 bases from V and 2 bases from J; bases unmatched to any gene: 6. The CDR3 sequence is 15 residues long. In germline, CDR1 is SEHNR, CDR2 FQNEAQ (reference sequence). For the CDR3, the DNA is TGTGCCAGCAGCCATAACAGGGGGTACACAGATACGCAGTATTTT. Its translation: CASSHNRGYTDTQYF.

This clone was seen more than once but under ten times. The chain links TRBV30 to TRBJ1-1; a possible D gene is TRBD1 (5 bases). V lost 7 bases, J lost 6 bases, and 15 bases lay in between. CDR3 size: 12 residues. Germline lookup yields CDR1 GTSNPN and CDR2 SVGIG (reference sequence). The CDR3 is CASQGGKAEAFF. The CDR3 DNA reads as TGTGCCTCCCAGGGTGGTAAGGCTGAAGCTTTCTTT.

The gene calls are TRBV5-6 and TRBJ1-6; D remains unclear. The CDR3 is 12 amino acids. Per germline, CDR1 SGHDT and CDR2 YYEEEE. With 4 bases removed from V and 13 bases from J, the gap between germline ends came to 12 bases. The chain's CDR3 is CASSLPRTPLHF. The CDR3 coding sequence is TGTGCCAGCAGCCTGCCCCGTACCCCCCTCCACTTT.

The chain carries TRBV27 and TRBJ1-5, with D uncertain. CDR3 length equals 15 residues. CDR1 is MNHEY, CDR2 SMNVEV, per germline (reference sequence). Trimming took 2 bases from V and 9 from J, leaving 17 bases between them. CDR3 DNA sequence: TGTGCCAGCAGTTTACGAGGACGGGTGGTGGGGCCCCAGCATTTT. It is translated as CASSLRGRVVGPQHF.

This chain joins TRBV30 and TRBJ1-2; 9 bases map to TRBD1. CDR1 and CDR2 from the germline V gene are GTSNPN and SVGIG (reference sequence). Losses at the gene ends were 8 bases for V and 0 bases for J; bases not matched to a gene: 16. The CDR3 covers 17 residues. The DNA of the CDR3 is TGTGCCCTGAAGCGCGGACAGGGGTACCAATCTAACTATGGCTACACCTTC. Translation: CALKRGQGYQSNYGYTF.

This clone was counted once. The chain has TRBV5-1 and TRBJ2-7, with 9 positions matching TRBD1. Per germline, CDR1 SGHRS and CDR2 YFSETQ. V shed 4 bases and J 6 bases; nucleotides not matched to a gene: 5. This CDR3 comprises 13 residues. CDR3: CASSRTGAPEQYF. The CDR3 DNA follows: TGCGCCAGCAGCAGGACAGGGGCGCCCGAGCAGTACTTC. Combining the CDR3 with reference TRBV5-1 and TRBJ2-7 gives the whole variable domain KAGVTQTPRYLIKTRGQQVTLSCSPISGHRSVSWYQQTPGQGLQFLFEYFSETQRNKGNFPGRFSGRQFSNSRSEMNVSTLELGDSALYLCASSRTGAPEQYFGPGTRLTVT.

This clone was observed a handful of times. The chain is built from TRBV18 and TRBJ2-7; 12 bases match TRBD1. The ends lost 3 bases at V and 5 bases at J; junction bases unmatched: 2. Germline V gives CDR1 KGHSH, CDR2 LQKENI. This CDR3 is built from 14 residues. The CDR3: CASSPGTGGNEQYF. CDR3 nucleotide sequence: TGTGCCAGCTCACCCGGGACAGGGGGCAACGAGCAGTACTTC.

This clone appeared a few times. This rearrangement joins TRBV9 to TRBJ2-1; D gene unclear. V dropped 7 bases and J dropped 3 bases, with 20 bases sitting between them. This CDR3 region has 16 residues. Germline V gives CDR1 SGDLS, CDR2 YYNGEE. The CDR3 region has the DNA TGTGCCAGCGGCGGAGCGTTTGGAACTATCTACAATGAGCAGTTCTTC. Translating gives CASGGAFGTIYNEQFF. Combining the CDR3 with reference TRBV9 and TRBJ2-1 gives the whole variable domain DSGVTQTPKHLITATGQRVTLRCSPRSGDLSVYWYQQSLDQGLQFLIQYYNGEERAKGNILERFSAQQFPDLHSELNLSSLELGDSALYFCASGGAFGTIYNEQFFGPGTRLTVL.

The chain uses TRBV6-1 and TRBJ2-1, with 7 bases lining up with TRBD2. After removal of 8 bases from V and 14 bases from J, the junction contained 18 bases not matched to a gene. CDR1 and CDR2 (germline): MNHNS, SASEGT. This CDR3 is 14 amino acids long. CDR3 amino acids: CASSPSGVAGLEFF. The CDR3 DNA reads TGTGCCAGCTCTCCGTCCGGGGTAGCGGGCCTTGAGTTCTTC.

V gene TRBV5-5 combines with J gene TRBJ1-1, with a weak D call TRBD1 (5 bases). V lost 7 bases to trimming and J lost 1 base, with 8 bases between them. This CDR3 region has 12 residues. Germline loops: CDR1 SGHKS, CDR2 YYEKEE (reference sequence). Here the CDR3 DNA reads TGTGCCAGCGCTGGACAGAACACTGAAGCTTTCTTT. Protein product: CASAGQNTEAFF.

The V and J genes are TRBV19 and TRBJ1-1; D not certain. This CDR3 spans 14 amino acids. Trimming pared 6 bases from V and 1 base from J, leaving 12 bases between. CDR1 and CDR2 from the germline V gene are LNHDA and SQIVND (reference sequence). The CDR3 DNA reads TGTGCCAGTAGAGCCAGGAATGCGAACACTGAAGCTTTCTTT. It codes for CASRARNANTEAFF.

This chain joins TRBV6-9 and TRBJ1-6, with a possible D match to TRBD1 (5 bases). The CDR3 has 17 amino acids. Looked up from germline, CDR1 is MNHGY and CDR2 is SVAAGI. V lost 4 bases to trimming and J lost 0 bases, with 13 bases between them. As DNA, the CDR3 is TGTGCCAGCAGTTCCCCAGGCAGGGACTCCTATAATTCACCCCTCCACTTT. As protein: CASSSPGRDSYNSPLHF.

V is TRBV18 and J is TRBJ1-2, with 8 bases matching TRBD1. The CDR3 extends over 13 amino acids. The V gene's germline CDR1 is KGHSH and CDR2 LQKENI. The trim removed 2 bases at V and 8 bases at J, leaving 4 bases unmatched. The CDR3 bases are TGTGCCAGCTCACCAATACAGGGGGACGGCTACACCTTC. It specifies CASSPIQGDGYTF.

The rearrangement joins TRBV6-5 to TRBJ2-7; TRBD1 matches 9 bases. V was pared by 6 bases and J by 4 bases, with 10 bases of the junction left unmatched. Germline V gene data show CDR1 as MNHEY and CDR2 as SVGAGI. CDR3 length equals 15 residues. CDR3 protein: CASSLSGTGIYEQYF. The CDR3 DNA sequence: TGTGCCAGCAGCTTGTCCGGGACAGGGATTTACGAGCAGTACTTC.

In its sample, this clone was seen once. The genes are TRBV5-8 and TRBJ1-1, with 8 bases that match TRBD1. CDR3 length: 14 amino acids. V shed 4 bases and J 4 bases; nucleotides not matched to a gene: 6. From germline, CDR1 is SGHTS and CDR2 YDEGEE. This CDR3 reads CASSRTGGSTEAFF. In DNA, the CDR3 is TGTGCCAGCAGCCGAACAGGGGGGAGCACTGAAGCTTTCTTT.